The 21 T cell receptor beta chains below come from one sample, sequenced in a study of T-cell memory formation after mild COVID-19. TCRdb re-called the 5' RACE reads through MiXCR, storing one row per CDR3 protein. This table has about 150,000 distinct CDR3 sequences, around 15% appearing once. The source material was PBMCs or a T cell subset sorted from them (not recorded which). These receptors were taken from an adult woman who had mild COVID-19 (a few samples of this study predate the infection). Cell type and time point are not known.

The chain employs TRBV5-1 and TRBJ1-1, with D tentatively TRBD1 (6 bases). Germline assignment: CDR1 SGHRS and CDR2 YFSETQ. This CDR3 has 15 residues. The V end was cut by 1 base, the J end by 0 bases, with 10 bases between. The CDR3 here is CASSLWRGVNTEAFF. In DNA, the CDR3 is TGCGCCAGCAGCTTGTGGAGGGGGGTGAACACTGAAGCTTTCTTT.

CDR3 residues: CASGVAYEQYF. CDR3 coding DNA: TGTGCCAGCGGAGTGGCCTACGAGCAGTACTTC. V gene TRBV25-1 combines with J gene TRBJ2-7, with no clear D. The CDR3 length is 11 residues. V was cut by 8 bases and J by 2 bases, with 7 bases left in between. Germline V gene lookup returns CDR1 MGHDK and CDR2 SYGVNS.

This chain uses TRBV5-1 with TRBJ2-3; D assignment may be TRBD1 or TRBD2 (5 bases each). Trimming took off 4 bases at V and 1 base at J, with 19 bases between the two ends. The length of the CDR3 is 17 residues. The germline gives CDR1 SGHRS, CDR2 YFSETQ. Written as DNA, the CDR3 is TGCGCCAGCAGCCCCGGGACGCTAATGGTGCGCACAGATACGCAGTATTTT. Translation: CASSPGTLMVRTDTQYF. Filled out from reference TRBV5-1 and TRBJ2-3, the complete variable domain reads KAGVTQTPRYLIKTRGQQVTLSCSPISGHRSVSWYQQTPGQGLQFLFEYFSETQRNKGNFPGRFSGRQFSNSRSEMNVSTLELGDSALYLCASSPGTLMVRTDTQYFGPGTRLTVL.

The chain has TRBV19 and TRBJ2-5, with 9 bases matching TRBD2. CDR3 length equals 15 residues. Germline loops: CDR1 LNHDA, CDR2 SQIVND (reference sequence). With 9 bases clipped from V and 4 bases from J, the junction kept 12 bases outside the gene matches. CDR3 amino acids: CASARGGRAVETQYF. As DNA, the CDR3 is TGTGCCAGCGCAAGGGGCGGGAGGGCCGTAGAGACCCAGTACTTC.

This chain links TRBV27 with TRBJ2-7, with 7 bases identical to TRBD1. The CDR3 runs to 16 residues. J lost 3 bases, V lost 2 bases, and 10 bases had no gene match. Germline V gene data show CDR1 as MNHEY and CDR2 as SMNVEV (reference sequence). In DNA form, the CDR3 reads TGTGCCAGCAGTTTACGCCCCTCACAGGGGTACTACGAGCAGTACTTC. Amino acid sequence: CASSLRPSQGYYEQYF.

This clonotype has more than one count but fewer than ten. The chain employs TRBV7-9 and TRBJ2-5; 8 bases are shared with TRBD1. The J segment lost 5 bases and the V segment lost 3 bases, leaving 8 bases of the junction unmatched. The CDR3 runs 15 residues. CDR1 SEHNR and CDR2 FQNEAQ come from the germline V gene (reference sequence). The CDR3 DNA sequence: TGTGCCAGCAGCTTCGGACAGGGCGGGACGGAGACCCAGTACTTC. Translating gives CASSFGQGGTETQYF. Based on the CDR3 plus reference TRBV7-9 and TRBJ2-5, the full variable domain is DTGVSQNPRHKITKRGQNVTFRCDPISEHNRLYWYRQTLGQGPEFLTYFQNEAQLEKSRLLSDRFSAERPKGSFSTLEIQRTEQGDSAMYLCASSFGQGGTETQYFGPGTRLLVL.

This clonotype appeared a few times. V gene TRBV7-9 combines with J gene TRBJ1-1; D is uncertain. V lost 5 bases to trimming and J lost 5 bases, with 15 bases between them. Germline CDR1 SEHNR, CDR2 FQNEAQ (reference sequence). This CDR3 contains 14 residues. The CDR3 DNA is TGTGCCAGCAGCGGAAGCCCGGGGTGGACTGAAGCTTTCTTT. Translated: CASSGSPGWTEAFF.

This clonotype was found many times. This sequence joins TRBV5-1 and TRBJ2-5; D not resolved. Germline CDR1 is SGHRS and CDR2 is YFSETQ. V lost 3 bases to trimming and J lost 2 bases, with 2 bases between them. The CDR3 length is 11 residues. In DNA, the CDR3 is TGCGCCAGCAGCTATCAAGAGACCCAGTACTTC. Encoded protein: CASSYQETQYF.

This clonotype was picked up a small number of times. V gene TRBV30 combines with J gene TRBJ1-6, with D unresolved. Trimming removed 5 bases from V and 9 bases from J, with 14 bases in between. CDR1 GTSNPN and CDR2 SVGIG come from the germline V gene (reference sequence). This CDR3 region has 13 residues. The CDR3 sequence: CAWASEVTSPLHF. As DNA, the CDR3 is TGTGCCTGGGCCTCGGAGGTTACTTCACCCCTCCACTTT.

This rearrangement joins TRBV20-1 to TRBJ2-5; 10 bases match TRBD2. With 3 bases clipped from V and 2 bases from J, the junction kept 6 bases outside the gene matches. This CDR3 is built from 15 residues. Germline lookup yields CDR1 DFQATT and CDR2 SNEGSKA (reference sequence). CDR3 sequence (DNA): TGCAGTGCTAGTTCTCTAGCGGGGGCGCAAGAGACCCAGTACTTC. Amino acids: CSASSLAGAQETQYF.

The chain recombines TRBV12-3 or TRBV12-4 with TRBJ2-7; 9 bases match TRBD1. V shed 8 bases, J shed 2 bases, and the junction held 4 bases outside the gene matches. The CDR3 is 13 amino acids. The DNA of the CDR3 is TGTGCCAGCTCCCGGGACAGGGCCTACGAGCAGTACTTC. As protein: CASSRDRAYEQYF.

This clonotype was detected many times. The chain carries TRBV6-5 and TRBJ2-1; D call uncertain. CDR3 length equals 13 residues. The ends were cut back, 2 bases at V and 4 bases at J, with 6 bases in the middle. Germline V gene data show CDR1 as MNHEY and CDR2 as SVGAGI. The CDR3 DNA follows: TGTGCCAGCAGTTACGGGCTTTACAATGAGCAGTTCTTC. This sequence encodes CASSYGLYNEQFF.

This clonotype was seen a single time. This chain links TRBV6-5 with TRBJ1-1, with a weak D call TRBD1 (6 bases). Trimming removed 2 bases at V and 5 bases at J, with 9 bases between. Germline CDR1 reads MNHEY; CDR2 reads SVGAGI. The CDR3 contains 13 residues. The CDR3 bases are TGTGCCAGCAGTTACGAGGGGGATACTGAAGCTTTCTTT. Translating gives CASSYEGDTEAFF.

The rearrangement uses TRBV7-9 and TRBJ1-2; no firm D call. Germline V gene lookup returns CDR1 SEHNR and CDR2 FQNEAQ (reference sequence). The CDR3 runs to 15 residues. Trimming cost V 1 base and J 3 bases, with 12 bases left between them. CDR3 sequence: CASSLDVVGDYGYTF. Written as DNA, the CDR3 is TGTGCCAGCAGCTTAGACGTGGTAGGCGACTATGGCTACACCTTC. The full variable domain, rest sourced from reference TRBV7-9 and TRBJ1-2, is DTGVSQNPRHKITKRGQNVTFRCDPISEHNRLYWYRQTLGQGPEFLTYFQNEAQLEKSRLLSDRFSAERPKGSFSTLEIQRTEQGDSAMYLCASSLDVVGDYGYTFGSGTRLTVV.

V is TRBV19 and J is TRBJ2-3; TRBD2 aligns across 10 bases. Per the germline V gene, CDR1 is LNHDA and CDR2 is SQIVND (reference sequence). V shed 5 bases, J shed 2 bases, and the junction held 10 bases outside the gene matches. The CDR3 is 17 residues long. This CDR3 reads CASSPQTSGPYTDTQYF. The CDR3 coding sequence is TGTGCCAGTAGTCCCCAGACTAGCGGGCCTTACACAGATACGCAGTATTTT.

The chain recombines TRBV12-3 or TRBV12-4 with TRBJ2-1; 8 bases are a match to TRBD2. J lost 5 bases, V lost 6 bases, and 9 bases had no gene match. The CDR3 spans 15 residues. In DNA form, the CDR3 reads TGTGCCAGCAGAATTAGCGGGAAAGCTAACAATGAGCAGTTCTTC. Its translation is CASRISGKANNEQFF.

The chain is built from TRBV6-5 and TRBJ1-1; D possibly corresponds to TRBD1 (6 bases). The ends were cut back, 0 bases at V and 2 bases at J, with 10 bases in the middle. The germline CDR1 and CDR2 sequences are MNHEY and SVGAGI. The CDR3 has 15 amino acids. CDR3 sequence reads: CASSYSRGRNTEAFF. The CDR3 DNA follows: TGTGCCAGCAGTTACTCCCGGGGGCGAAACACTGAAGCTTTCTTT.

This clonotype was recorded a few times. The chain employs TRBV29-1 and TRBJ2-7; D might be TRBD1 or TRBD2, each matching 5 bases. The germline V gene encodes CDR1 SQVTM and CDR2 ANQGSEA. The CDR3 totals 11 residues. Trimming cost V 7 bases and J 3 bases, with 10 bases left between them. DNA for the CDR3: TGCAGCGCTGGTGGGGGCTACGAGCAGTACTTC. This translates into CSAGGGYEQYF.

This clonotype was seen at least ten times. The rearrangement uses TRBV6-5 and TRBJ2-1; no definite D call. The V gene lost 2 bases and the J gene lost 5 bases, with 7 bases spanning the gap. The CDR3 contains 13 residues. Germline V gives CDR1 MNHEY, CDR2 SVGAGI. CDR3 region: CASSYSQNNEQFF. The CDR3 nucleotides are TGTGCCAGCAGTTACAGTCAGAACAATGAGCAGTTCTTC.

This chain uses TRBV9 with TRBJ2-2; D perhaps matches TRBD1 (6 bases). V lost 0 bases and J lost 7, with 13 bases in between. Germline V gene lookup returns CDR1 SGDLS and CDR2 YYNGEE. This CDR3 region has 15 residues. The CDR3 region is CASSVGGRDIGELFF. The CDR3 DNA sequence: TGTGCCAGCAGCGTAGGGGGAAGGGACATCGGGGAGCTGTTTTTT. Combining the CDR3 with reference TRBV9 and TRBJ2-2 gives the whole variable domain DSGVTQTPKHLITATGQRVTLRCSPRSGDLSVYWYQQSLDQGLQFLIQYYNGEERAKGNILERFSAQQFPDLHSELNLSSLELGDSALYFCASSVGGRDIGELFFGEGSRLTVL.

The genes are TRBV20-1 and TRBJ2-7; the match to TRBD1 covers 11 bases. This CDR3 is 14 amino acids long. V gave up 6 bases and J gave up 3 bases; unmatched junction bases: 7. Germline-derived CDR1 and CDR2 are DFQATT and SNEGSKA (reference sequence). CDR3: CSAKDRGHLYEQYF. The CDR3 region has the DNA TGCAGTGCCAAGGACAGGGGGCATCTCTACGAGCAGTACTTC.